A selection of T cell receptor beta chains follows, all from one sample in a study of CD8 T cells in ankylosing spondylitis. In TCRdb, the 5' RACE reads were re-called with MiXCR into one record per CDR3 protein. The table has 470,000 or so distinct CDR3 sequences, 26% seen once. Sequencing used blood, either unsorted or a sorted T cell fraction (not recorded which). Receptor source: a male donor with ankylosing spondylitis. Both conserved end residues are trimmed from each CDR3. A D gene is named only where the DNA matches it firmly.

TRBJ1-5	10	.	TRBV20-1	SASSELQPQH
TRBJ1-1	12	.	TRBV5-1	ASSLAPTNTEAF
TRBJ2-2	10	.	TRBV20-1	SASSLAGELF
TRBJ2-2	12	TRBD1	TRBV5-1	ASSPGTGSGELF
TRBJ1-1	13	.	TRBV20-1	SARAYLQGSTEAF
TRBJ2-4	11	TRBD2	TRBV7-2	ASSLLAGDIQY
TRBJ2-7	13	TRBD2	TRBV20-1	SASPPAGGTYEQY
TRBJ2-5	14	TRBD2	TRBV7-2	ASSLALAGGSETQY
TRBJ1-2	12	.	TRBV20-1	SARGIDRTRGYT
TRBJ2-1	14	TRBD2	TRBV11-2	ASSLSGGRAYNEQF
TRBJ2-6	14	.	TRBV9	ASSVGTFSGANVLT
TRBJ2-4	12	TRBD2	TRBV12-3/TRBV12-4	ASSSWTSSNIQY
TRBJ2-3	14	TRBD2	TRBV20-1	SARDSSGSWADTQY
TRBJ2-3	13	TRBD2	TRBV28	ASSWVAGYTDTQY
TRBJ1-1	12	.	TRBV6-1	ASSEGIGDTEAF
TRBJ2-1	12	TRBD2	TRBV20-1	SAKNGLAGNEQF
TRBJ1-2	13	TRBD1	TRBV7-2	ASSPPGQAYYGYT
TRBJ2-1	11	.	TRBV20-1	SARAGPYNEQF
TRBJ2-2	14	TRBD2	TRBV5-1	ASSTGSGISTGELF
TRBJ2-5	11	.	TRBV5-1	ATAWALQETQY
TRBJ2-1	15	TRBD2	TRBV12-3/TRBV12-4	ASSLYRVLAGANEQF
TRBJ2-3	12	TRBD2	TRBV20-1	SALSGISTDTQY
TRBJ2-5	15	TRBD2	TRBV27	ASSLIRTSGAQETQY
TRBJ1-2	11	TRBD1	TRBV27	ASSWGQGGGYT
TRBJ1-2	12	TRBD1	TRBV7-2	ASSLTGGSFGYT
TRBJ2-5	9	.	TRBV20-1	SARVTETQY
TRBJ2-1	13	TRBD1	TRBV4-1	ASGRGTGNVNEQF
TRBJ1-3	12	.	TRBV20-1	SAKQGGKGNTIY
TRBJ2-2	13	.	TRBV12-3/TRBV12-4	ASSLDGTNTGELF
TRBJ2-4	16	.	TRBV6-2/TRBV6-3	ASSSPSSGGIAKNIQY
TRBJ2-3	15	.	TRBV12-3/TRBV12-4	ASSFRVVLGDTDTQY
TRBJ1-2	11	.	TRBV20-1	SARGQGNYGYT
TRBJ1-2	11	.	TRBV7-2	ASSLTELYGYT
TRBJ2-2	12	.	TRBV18	ASSPSGNTGELF
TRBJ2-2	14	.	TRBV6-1	ASSEQIYGNTGELF
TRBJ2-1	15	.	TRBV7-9	ASSTNQGSSSYNEQF
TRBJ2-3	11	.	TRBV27	ASSPDRLDTQY
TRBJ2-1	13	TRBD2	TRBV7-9	ASSFESGRASEQF
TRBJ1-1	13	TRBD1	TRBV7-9	ASSLTGSLRTEAF
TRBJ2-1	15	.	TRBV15	ATSRVGWDTGRGEQF
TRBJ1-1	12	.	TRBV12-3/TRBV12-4	ASSFPGTSTEAF
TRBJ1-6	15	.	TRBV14	ASSDSVLSSYNSPLH
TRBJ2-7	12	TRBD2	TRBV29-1	SVALAGGSYEQY
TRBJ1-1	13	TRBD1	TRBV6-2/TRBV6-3	ASNRQGMGSTEAF
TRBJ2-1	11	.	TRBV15	ATSRGGPNEQF
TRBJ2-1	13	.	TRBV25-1	ASSDVYGGDNEQF
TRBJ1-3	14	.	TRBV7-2	ASSLTAANSGNTIY
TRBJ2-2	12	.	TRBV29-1	SVTHQMNTGELF